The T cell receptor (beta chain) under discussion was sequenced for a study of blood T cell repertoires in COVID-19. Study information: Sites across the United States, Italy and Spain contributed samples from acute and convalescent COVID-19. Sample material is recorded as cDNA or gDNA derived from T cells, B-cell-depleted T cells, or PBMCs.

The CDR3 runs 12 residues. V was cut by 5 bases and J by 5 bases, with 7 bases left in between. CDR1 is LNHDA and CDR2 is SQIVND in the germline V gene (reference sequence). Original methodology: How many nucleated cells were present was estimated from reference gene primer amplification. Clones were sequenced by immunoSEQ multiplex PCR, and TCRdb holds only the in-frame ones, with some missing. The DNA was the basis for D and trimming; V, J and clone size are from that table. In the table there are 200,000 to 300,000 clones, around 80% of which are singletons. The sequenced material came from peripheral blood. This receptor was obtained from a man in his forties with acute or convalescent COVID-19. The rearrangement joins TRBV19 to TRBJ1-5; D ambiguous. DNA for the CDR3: TGTGCCAGTAGTGTCGGTTATCAGCCCCAGCATTTT. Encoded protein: CASSVGYQPQHF. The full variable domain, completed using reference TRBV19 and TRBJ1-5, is DGGITQSPKYLFRKEGQNVTLSCEQNLNHDAMYWYRQDPGQGLRLIYYSQIVNDFQKGDIAEGYSVSREKKESFPLTVTSAQKNPTAFYLCASSVGYQPQHFGDGTRLSIL.